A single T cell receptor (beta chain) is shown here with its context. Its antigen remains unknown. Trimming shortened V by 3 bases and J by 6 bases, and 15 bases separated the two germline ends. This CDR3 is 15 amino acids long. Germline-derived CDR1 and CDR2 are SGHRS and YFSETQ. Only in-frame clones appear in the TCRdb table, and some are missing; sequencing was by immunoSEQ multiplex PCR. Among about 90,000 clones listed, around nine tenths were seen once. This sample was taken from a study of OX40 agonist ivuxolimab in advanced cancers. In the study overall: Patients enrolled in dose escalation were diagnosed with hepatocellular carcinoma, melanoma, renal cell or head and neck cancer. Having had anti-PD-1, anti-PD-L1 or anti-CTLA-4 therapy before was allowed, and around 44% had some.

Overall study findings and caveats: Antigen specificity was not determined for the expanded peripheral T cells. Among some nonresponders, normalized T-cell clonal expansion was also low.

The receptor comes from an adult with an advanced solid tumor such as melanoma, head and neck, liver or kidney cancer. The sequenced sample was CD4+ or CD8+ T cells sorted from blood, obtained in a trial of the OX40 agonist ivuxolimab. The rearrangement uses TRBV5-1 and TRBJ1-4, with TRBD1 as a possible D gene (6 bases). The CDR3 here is CASSSLTGKYEKLFF. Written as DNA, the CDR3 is TGCGCCAGCAGCTCACTTACAGGGAAGTATGAAAAACTGTTTTTT.